This is a list of T cell receptor beta chains from one sample in a study of Ad26.COV2.S vaccination and SARS-CoV-2 variants. Generated by immunoSEQ multiplex PCR, the TCRdb table keeps only in-frame clones and is missing some. The sample lists about 400,000 clones; 85% to 90% were seen once. The source was peripheral blood, collected in a trial of Ad26.COV2.S vaccine versus placebo. The receptor source for this set is a person between 18 and 65 years old who received the Ad26.COV2.S COVID-19 vaccine or a placebo. The CDR3 runs from the conserved cysteine through the conserved F or W. A D gene is named only where the DNA matches it firmly. The size of a clone is reported for some rows only, either as once, few or many, or as a class for expanded clones.

>TRBJ2-7|NA|TRBV6-2/TRBV6-3|NA
CASSYSSASYEQYF
TGTGCCAGCAGTTACTCGAGTGCCTCCTACGAGCAGTACTTC
>TRBJ1-3|NA|TRBV28|NA
CASSLTVTSGNTIYF
TGTGCCAGCAGTCTGACAGTTACCTCTGGAAACACCATATATTTT
>TRBJ2-1|NA|TRBV7-9|NA
CASSPPAYNEQFF
TGTGCCAGCAGCCCCCCGGCGTACAATGAGCAGTTCTTC
>TRBJ2-2|NA|TRBV7-3|NA
CASSRPPGTGELFF
TGTGCCAGCAGTCGTCCTCCGGGGACCGGGGAGCTGTTTTTT
>TRBJ2-1|TRBD2|TRBV7-3|NA
CASSSPGLARGEQFF
TGTGCCAGCAGCTCCCCGGGACTAGCGAGGGGTGAGCAGTTCTTC
>TRBJ1-1|NA|TRBV9|NA
CASSAGDHTEAFF
TGTGCCAGCAGCGCAGGGGATCACACTGAAGCTTTCTTT
>TRBJ2-1|NA|TRBV24-1|NA
CATSDPRDNSYNEQFF
TGTGCCACCAGTGACCCCCGGGACAACTCCTACAATGAGCAGTTCTTC
>TRBJ2-3|NA|TRBV7-9|NA
CASSLGVGGLVTDTQYF
TGTGCCAGCAGCTTAGGTGTCGGGGGGCTTGTAACAGATACGCAGTATTTT
>TRBJ2-1|NA|TRBV7-3|NA
CASSSSQYNEQFF
TGTGCCAGCAGCTCTTCTCAATACAATGAGCAGTTCTTC
>TRBJ1-6|NA|TRBV7-9|NA
CASSLSLEASPLHF
TGTGCCAGCAGTCTCTCTCTAGAGGCCTCACCCCTCCACTTT
>TRBJ1-1|NA|TRBV12-3/TRBV12-4|NA
CASSLTGTAFF
TGTGCCAGCAGTTTGACAGGTACGGCTTTCTTT
>TRBJ2-7|NA|TRBV29-1|NA
CSVIVSSYEQYF
TGCAGCGTTATAGTCAGCTCCTACGAGCAGTACTTC
>TRBJ2-1|NA|TRBV6-4|NA
CASSDPNGQDYSYNEQFF
TGTGCCAGCAGTGACCCTAACGGACAGGACTACTCCTACAATGAGCAGTTCTTC
>TRBJ1-2|TRBD1|TRBV19|few
CASSISRTGGYTF
TGTGCCAGTAGTATATCTCGGACAGGAGGCTACACCTTC
>TRBJ2-2|NA|TRBV4-1|NA
CASTKQTENTGELFF
TGCGCCAGCACTAAACAGACAGAGAACACCGGGGAGCTGTTTTTT
>TRBJ2-5|TRBD2|TRBV30|NA
CAWNPAGGYQETQYF
TGTGCCTGGAACCCAGCGGGGGGGTACCAAGAGACCCAGTACTTC
>TRBJ1-5|NA|TRBV5-5|NA
CASSLGGFPNQPQHF
TGTGCCAGCAGCTTGGGCGGCTTCCCAAACCAGCCCCAGCATTTT
>TRBJ2-7|NA|TRBV11-2|NA
CASSFLQGRGTYEQYF
TGTGCCAGCAGCTTCCTACAGGGACGGGGGACCTACGAGCAGTACTTC
>TRBJ2-1|TRBD2|TRBV7-2|NA
CASSQGRGGAREQFF
TGTGCCAGCAGCCAAGGGCGCGGGGGGGCGAGAGAGCAGTTCTTC
>TRBJ1-1|NA|TRBV30|NA
CAWSYTRDTEAFF
TGTGCCTGGAGTTATACTAGGGACACTGAAGCTTTCTTT
>TRBJ1-3|NA|TRBV4-3|NA
CASSQVVGPGHQVGNTIYF
TGCGCCAGCAGCCAAGTTGTGGGACCGGGACACCAAGTCGGAAACACCATATATTTT
>TRBJ2-7|NA|TRBV9|NA
CASSVGADSYEQYF
TGTGCCAGCAGCGTAGGGGCAGATTCCTACGAGCAGTACTTC
>TRBJ2-5|NA|TRBV5-1|NA
CASSLVLQQETQYF
TGCGCCAGCAGCTTGGTTCTGCAGCAAGAGACCCAGTACTTC
>TRBJ2-7|TRBD1|TRBV5-5|NA
CASSLGTGTYEQYF
TGTGCCAGCAGCTTAGGGACAGGAACTTACGAGCAGTACTTC
>TRBJ1-2|TRBD1|TRBV7-3|NA
CASSLGTGNYGYTF
TGTGCCAGCAGCTTAGGGACAGGAAACTATGGCTACACCTTC
>TRBJ2-1|TRBD2|TRBV29-1|NA
CSVSGTSGGDSYNEQFF
TGCAGCGTCTCCGGGACTAGCGGGGGAGATTCCTACAATGAGCAGTTCTTC
>TRBJ2-7|NA|TRBV11-2|NA
CASSPTGSYEQYF
TGTGCCAGCAGCCCCACCGGGAGCTACGAGCAGTACTTC
>TRBJ1-4|TRBD1|TRBV18|once
CASSPGRTGGLSREKLFF
TGTGCCAGCTCACCCGGGAGGACAGGGGGTCTATCAAGGGAAAAACTGTTTTTT
>TRBJ2-4|TRBD2|TRBV4-1|NA
CASSPRRGELAKNIQYF
TGCGCCAGCAGCCCTAGACGGGGGGAGTTAGCCAAAAACATTCAGTACTTC
>TRBJ2-2|NA|TRBV7-3|NA
CASSWEMGQDANTGELFF
TGTGCCAGCAGCTGGGAGATGGGGCAGGACGCGAACACCGGGGAGCTGTTTTTT
>TRBJ1-5|NA|TRBV6-4|NA
CASSEGPGVQPQHF
TGTGCCAGCAGTGAGGGCCCAGGCGTTCAGCCCCAGCATTTT
>TRBJ2-7|NA|TRBV3-1/TRBV3-2|NA
CASSQDSGVGYEQYF
TGTGCCAGCAGCCAAGATTCAGGGGTTGGGTACGAGCAGTACTTC
>TRBJ1-2|NA|TRBV5-8|few
CASSLASGGFYGYTF
TGTGCCAGCAGCTTGGCCTCGGGGGGCTTCTATGGCTACACCTTC